These 30 T cell receptor beta chains came from one sample sequenced in a study of identical twins. Using its own MiXCR run on the 5' RACE reads, TCRdb lists one record per CDR3 protein. The sample lists 550,000 to 700,000 distinct CDR3 sequences, around 20% seen once, with around 4.4% in the top ten. In addition, the sample was reused for a study of T cells expressing NK-cell markers.

Sequencing was carried out using PBMCs. The receptor set was obtained from a woman aged 18-35 years in good health.

This clonotype occurred a few times. V and J are TRBV5-1 and TRBJ2-7; 7 bases map to TRBD2. Germline lookup yields CDR1 SGHRS and CDR2 YFSETQ. Trimming took 6 bases from V and 6 from J; bases not matched to a gene: 9. The CDR3 has 13 amino acids. CDR3 residues: CASNKRGEGEQYF. The CDR3 region has the DNA TGCGCCAGCAATAAGCGGGGTGAAGGCGAGCAGTACTTC. The variable domain in full, with the rest retrieved from reference TRBV5-1 and TRBJ2-7, is KAGVTQTPRYLIKTRGQQVTLSCSPISGHRSVSWYQQTPGQGLQFLFEYFSETQRNKGNFPGRFSGRQFSNSRSEMNVSTLELGDSALYLCASNKRGEGEQYFGPGTRLTVT.

The chain couples TRBV5-1 to TRBJ2-1; 7 bases line up with TRBD2. The germline CDR1 and CDR2 sequences are SGHRS and YFSETQ. This CDR3 region has 16 residues. Trimming removed 0 bases from V and 10 bases from J; junction bases left unmatched: 13. The CDR3 DNA reads as TGCGCCAGCAGCTTGGTGGTGGGAGGGCCAAATGGCGAGCAGTTCTTC. Residues: CASSLVVGGPNGEQFF.

In its sample, this clonotype was seen a few times. This sequence joins TRBV6-2 or TRBV6-3 and TRBJ1-1; D is uncertain. This CDR3 is built from 12 residues. Germline V gene data show CDR1 as MNHEY and CDR2 as SVGEGT. V lost 6 bases and J 6 bases, leaving 11 bases between the germline ends. This CDR3 reads CASSYRGAEAFF. The CDR3 nucleotides read TGTGCCAGCAGCTATAGAGGAGCTGAAGCTTTCTTT.

The rearrangement joins TRBV7-2 to TRBJ2-1; D might be TRBD1 or TRBD2, each matching 5 bases. The germline V gene has CDR1 SGHTA and CDR2 FQGNSA. This CDR3 has 16 amino acids. The germline V and J ends were trimmed by 1 base and 0 bases, with 10 bases remaining between them. CDR3 region: CASSLGGSNSYNEQFF. CDR3 coding DNA: TGTGCCAGCAGCTTAGGGGGGTCTAACTCCTACAATGAGCAGTTCTTC.

The rearrangement links TRBV12-3 or TRBV12-4 to TRBJ1-2; D perhaps matches TRBD1 (6 bases). The V end was cut by 5 bases, the J end by 4 bases, with 14 bases between. This CDR3 is built from 14 residues. The CDR3 is CASSATRGGYGYTF. As DNA, the CDR3 is TGTGCCAGCAGTGCAACCAGGGGTGGCTATGGCTACACCTTC.

The chain couples TRBV20-1 to TRBJ2-7; D gene unclear. Germline V gene lookup returns CDR1 DFQATT and CDR2 SNEGSKA (reference sequence). CDR3 size: 15 residues. The V gene lost 4 bases and the J gene lost 0 bases, with 16 bases spanning the gap. The CDR3 bases are TGCAGTGCTACCAGACGGGCGCCGAGCTCCTACGAGCAGTACTTC. This gives the protein CSATRRAPSSYEQYF.

This clonotype was seen at least ten times. This sequence joins TRBV12-3 or TRBV12-4 and TRBJ1-1; D might be TRBD1 (6 bases). This CDR3 contains 12 residues. V shed 1 base and J shed 8 bases, with 8 bases lying between them. Written as DNA, the CDR3 is TGTGCCAGCAGTTTAGGCGGGGGCGAAGCTTTCTTT. It encodes CASSLGGGEAFF.

The J gene is TRBJ2-7, the V gene TRBV7-9; unclear D gene. Germline V gene data show CDR1 as SEHNR and CDR2 as FQNEAQ (reference sequence). The CDR3 consists of 13 residues. V lost 5 bases, J lost 2 bases, and 10 bases lay in between. As DNA, the CDR3 is TGTGCCAGCAGCCCGTATCCCGCCTACGAGCAGTACTTC. This sequence encodes CASSPYPAYEQYF.

This sequence joins TRBV20-1 and TRBJ2-7; possible D gene TRBD2, 6 bases. Looked up from germline, CDR1 is DFQATT and CDR2 is SNEGSKA (reference sequence). With 3 bases removed from V and 3 bases from J, the gap between germline ends came to 21 bases. The CDR3 extends over 16 amino acids. CDR3 bases: TGCAGTGCTAGCCCCAGCGGTAGGACTACTCTCTACGAGCAGTACTTC. Amino acid sequence: CSASPSGRTTLYEQYF.

This clonotype was found once. V usage is TRBV20-1 and J usage is TRBJ2-6; D is perhaps TRBD2 (7 bases). Germline V gene data show CDR1 as DFQATT and CDR2 as SNEGSKA (reference sequence). The V end was cut by 3 bases, the J end by 1 base, with 13 bases between. The CDR3 covers 16 residues. In nucleotides, the CDR3 is TGCAGTGCTAGTTTGGGGGGGCCTTCTGGGGCCAACGTCCTGACTTTC. Translation gives CSASLGGPSGANVLTF.

This clonotype was picked up one time. The chain employs TRBV20-1 and TRBJ2-5; D is undetermined. Trimming took 0 bases from V and 7 from J, leaving 21 bases between them. The CDR3 consists of 16 residues. The germline V gene has CDR1 DFQATT and CDR2 SNEGSKA (reference sequence). The CDR3 DNA reads as TGCAGTGCTAGAGATAGGAATAGCTTTTGGAGAACGACCCAGTACTTC. Its translation: CSARDRNSFWRTTQYF.

The chain employs TRBV12-3 or TRBV12-4 and TRBJ1-5; 8 nucleotides agree with TRBD1. The CDR3 extends over 18 amino acids. The V gene end was trimmed by 6 bases and the J gene end by 0 bases; junction bases not matched to a gene: 13. CDR3: CASRPGQGDHYSNQPQHF. The CDR3 DNA follows: TGTGCCAGCAGGCCCGGACAGGGAGACCATTATAGCAATCAGCCCCAGCATTTT.

There are a few counts of this clonotype. The chain is built from TRBV4-1 and TRBJ1-1; no firm D call. Germline lookup yields CDR1 MGHRA and CDR2 YSYEKL. With 4 bases removed from V and 0 bases from J, the gap between germline ends came to 18 bases. This CDR3 contains 17 residues. The CDR3 sequence: CASSLPSLVQLNTEAFF. The DNA of the CDR3 is TGCGCCAGCAGCCTACCTTCCTTGGTGCAGCTGAACACTGAAGCTTTCTTT.

The CDR3 region has the DNA TGTGCCAGCAGCTTTCCCCCCCACCAGGGACTCCACTATGGCTACACCTTC. It codes for CASSFPPHQGLHYGYTF. The J gene is TRBJ1-2, the V gene TRBV7-2; a possible D gene is TRBD1 (5 bases). The length of the CDR3 is 17 residues. CDR1 is SGHTA, CDR2 FQGNSA, per germline. Trimming left V 3 bases short and J 3 bases short, with 20 bases between.

The rearrangement uses TRBV7-8 and TRBJ1-1; tentative D call: TRBD1 (5 bases). The CDR3 covers 16 residues. V was shortened by 0 bases and J by 0 bases, with 11 bases between the two germline ends. Germline V lookup: CDR1 SGHVS, CDR2 FQNEAQ. This CDR3 reads CASSLAAGRLNTEAFF. CDR3 nucleotides: TGTGCCAGCAGCTTAGCGGCGGGACGGCTGAACACTGAAGCTTTCTTT.

This clonotype has ten or more counts. V is TRBV5-1 and J is TRBJ2-5, with TRBD1 matching over 8 bases. The junction had 16 bases not matched to a gene; V was cut back by 7 bases and J by 5 bases. The CDR3 contains 16 residues. The germline CDR1 and CDR2 sequences are SGHRS and YFSETQ. The CDR3 DNA sequence: TGCGCCAGCCGCAAATTCGGCAGGGGGCAATGGGAGACCCAGTACTTC. This encodes CASRKFGRGQWETQYF.

The rearrangement joins TRBV5-1 to TRBJ1-3; D uncertain. Trimming cost V 0 bases and J 4 bases, with 11 bases left between them. The CDR3 has 15 residues. Germline CDR1 is SGHRS and CDR2 is YFSETQ. CDR3 DNA: TGCGCCAGCAGCTTGGCCCCCGGGTCGGGAAACACCATATATTTT. This codes for CASSLAPGSGNTIYF.

V gene TRBV24-1 combines with J gene TRBJ2-1; the match to TRBD1 covers 8 bases. After removal of 5 bases from V and 4 bases from J, the junction contained 9 bases not matched to a gene. The CDR3 loop spans 16 amino acids. From germline, CDR1 is KGHDR and CDR2 SFDVKD. In DNA, the CDR3 is TGTGCCACCAGTGCGGGGCAGGGGGCTTATTACAATGAGCAGTTCTTC. Its protein is CATSAGQGAYYNEQFF.

This clonotype was counted a few times. The chain recombines TRBV12-3 or TRBV12-4 with TRBJ1-5, with D maybe TRBD1 (5 bases). The CDR3 is 15 amino acids. V gave up 1 base and J gave up 7 bases, with 14 bases separating them. CDR3 nucleotide sequence: TGTGCCAGCAGTTTAGTAGGGGCAGGTGACCAGCCCCAGCATTTT. Encoded protein: CASSLVGAGDQPQHF.

The chain employs TRBV20-1 and TRBJ2-7; D call uncertain. V lost 7 bases, J lost 5 bases, and 12 bases lay in between. The CDR3 totals 11 residues. Germline V gene data show CDR1 as DFQATT and CDR2 as SNEGSKA (reference sequence). DNA of the CDR3: TGCAGTGGGGCCCTAGACGACGAGCAGTACTTC. It encodes CSGALDDEQYF.

This clonotype came up many times. The rearrangement uses TRBV5-5 and TRBJ1-4; D not resolved. This CDR3 contains 13 residues. V was trimmed by 0 bases and J by 6 bases, leaving 6 bases between them. Germline values: CDR1 SGHKS, CDR2 YYEKEE (reference sequence). The DNA of the CDR3 is TGTGCCAGCAGCTTGGAGTCGGATGAAAAACTGTTTTTT. It translates to CASSLESDEKLFF.

This clonotype was seen repeatedly, ten times or more. The rearrangement links TRBV5-1 to TRBJ1-1, with 7 nucleotides matching TRBD1. With V trimmed by 5 bases and J by 5 bases, 9 bases remained unmatched. Germline V gene lookup returns CDR1 SGHRS and CDR2 YFSETQ. The CDR3 is 14 amino acids. The CDR3 DNA is TGCGCCAGCAGGTCCCAGGGGGGTAGAACTGAAGCTTTCTTT. It translates to CASRSQGGRTEAFF.

The rearrangement joins TRBV29-1 to TRBJ2-7, with D perhaps matching TRBD1 or TRBD2 (5 bases each). This CDR3 contains 13 residues. The V end was cut by 6 bases, the J end by 0 bases, with 12 bases between. The germline V gene has CDR1 SQVTM and CDR2 ANQGSEA. The CDR3: CSVRDVNSYEQYF. The CDR3 nucleotides are TGCAGCGTCCGGGACGTAAACTCCTACGAGCAGTACTTC.

This rearrangement joins TRBV7-9 to TRBJ1-5; TRBD1 might be the D (6 bases). CDR1 and CDR2 from the germline V gene are SEHNR and FQNEAQ (reference sequence). V gave up 2 bases and J gave up 6 bases, with 11 bases separating them. This CDR3 is built from 14 residues. DNA for the CDR3: TGTGCCAGCAGCTTATGGGGGGCCGGTCAGCCCCAGCATTTT. Amino acid sequence: CASSLWGAGQPQHF.

This chain links TRBV18 with TRBJ1-5; TRBD1 is a possible D gene (5 bases). Germline V gene lookup returns CDR1 KGHSH and CDR2 LQKENI. The CDR3 spans 15 residues. V dropped 5 bases and J dropped 1 base, with 12 bases sitting between them. CDR3 nucleotide sequence: TGTGCCAGCTCAGTCGGGGCCGGGAGCAATCAGCCCCAGCATTTT. This sequence encodes CASSVGAGSNQPQHF.

This chain uses TRBV5-5 with TRBJ2-1; tentatively, D is TRBD1 or TRBD2 (7 bases each). Trimming took off 4 bases at V and 2 bases at J, with 19 bases between the two ends. This CDR3 region has 17 residues. Looked up from germline, CDR1 is SGHKS and CDR2 is YYEKEE (reference sequence). Here the CDR3 DNA reads TGTGCCAGCAGCCCCCAGGGGGGGCTCAGCGCCTACAATGAGCAGTTCTTC. It is translated as CASSPQGGLSAYNEQFF.

The V and J genes are TRBV12-3 or TRBV12-4 and TRBJ2-2; D may be TRBD1 (6 bases). The CDR3 has 15 amino acids. Between the trimmed V and J ends, which lost 7 bases and 5 bases, there was a span of 17 bases. CDR3 protein: CASKPRTAATGELFF. The DNA of the CDR3 is TGTGCCAGCAAACCAAGGACAGCTGCGACCGGGGAGCTGTTTTTT.

This clonotype was seen a handful of times. CDR3 loop: CSAAYRGFSYGYTF. The CDR3 region has the DNA TGCAGTGCTGCGTATCGAGGGTTTAGCTATGGCTACACCTTC. V is TRBV20-1 and J is TRBJ1-2; D is unresolved. Germline CDR1 DFQATT, CDR2 SNEGSKA (reference sequence). Trimming removed 5 bases at V and 4 bases at J, with 17 bases between. The CDR3 is 14 amino acids.

The chain uses TRBV12-3 or TRBV12-4 and TRBJ1-3; D is unclear. Between the trimmed V and J ends, which lost 3 bases and 1 base, there was a span of 13 bases. The CDR3 is 16 amino acids. DNA of the CDR3: TGTGCCAGCAGTTTTGCTTGGCGGCAATCTGGAAACACCATATATTTT. It is translated as CASSFAWRQSGNTIYF.

The chain employs TRBV5-6 and TRBJ2-1; 7 nucleotides align to TRBD2. Per the germline V gene, CDR1 is SGHDT and CDR2 is YYEEEE. V lost 7 bases to trimming and J lost 3 bases; unmatched junction nucleotides: 7. The CDR3 loop spans 14 amino acids. As DNA, the CDR3 is TGTGCCAGCCTAAGCGGACTAGGCTACAATGAGCAGTTCTTC. The encoded protein is CASLSGLGYNEQFF.